This TCR beta chain was obtained from a study of blood T cell repertoires in COVID-19. Study as a whole: The samples span acute and convalescent COVID-19 from the United States, Italy and Spain. In each case, the material was cDNA or gDNA derived from T cells, B-cell-depleted T cells, or PBMCs.

Clones were sequenced by immunoSEQ multiplex PCR, and TCRdb holds only the in-frame ones, with some missing. The table lists fewer than 350,000 clones, approximately 85% of them singletons. This clone showed up just once. V lost 0 bases and J 3 bases, leaving 6 bases between the germline ends. Germline-derived CDR1 and CDR2 are PRHDT and FYEKMQ (reference sequence). CDR3 length: 14 amino acids. Across 20 to 25 US areas, participants ranged in age from 18 to 89 years. Donors of Cohort 3 who recovered were those that had two negative PCRs, clearance, or symptom resolution. Sequenced sample: PBMCs or T cells enriched from blood (not recorded which). The TCR was taken from a man aged 30-40 years who had recovered from COVID-19. This chain uses TRBV13 with TRBJ1-5; D is uncertain. The CDR3 sequence: CASSLGRVNQPQHF. The DNA for the CDR3 is TGTGCCAGCAGCTTAGGTAGAGTCAATCAGCCCCAGCATTTT.